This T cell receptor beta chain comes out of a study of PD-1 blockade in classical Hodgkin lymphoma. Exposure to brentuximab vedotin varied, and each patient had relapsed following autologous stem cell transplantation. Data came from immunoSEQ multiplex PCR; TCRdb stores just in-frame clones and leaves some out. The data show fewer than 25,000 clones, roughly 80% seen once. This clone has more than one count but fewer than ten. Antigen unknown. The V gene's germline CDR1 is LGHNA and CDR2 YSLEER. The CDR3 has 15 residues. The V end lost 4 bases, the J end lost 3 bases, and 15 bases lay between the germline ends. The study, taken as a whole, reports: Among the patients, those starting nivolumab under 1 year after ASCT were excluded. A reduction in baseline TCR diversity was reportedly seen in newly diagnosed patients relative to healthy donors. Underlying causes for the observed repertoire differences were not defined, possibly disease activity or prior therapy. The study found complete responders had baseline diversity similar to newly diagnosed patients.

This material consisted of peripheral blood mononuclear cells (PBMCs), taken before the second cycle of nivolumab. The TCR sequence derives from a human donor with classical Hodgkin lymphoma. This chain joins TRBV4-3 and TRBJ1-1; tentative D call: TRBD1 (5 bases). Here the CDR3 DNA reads TGCGCCAGCAGCCCAACGCGCGACAGATACACTGAAGCTTTCTTT. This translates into CASSPTRDRYTEAFF.